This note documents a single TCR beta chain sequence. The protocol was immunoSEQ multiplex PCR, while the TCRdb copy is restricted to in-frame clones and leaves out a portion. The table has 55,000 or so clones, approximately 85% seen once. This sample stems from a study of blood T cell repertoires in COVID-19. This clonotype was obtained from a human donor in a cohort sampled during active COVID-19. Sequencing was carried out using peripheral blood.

CDR3 residues: CASSLGGGRNTEAFF. The CDR3 DNA sequence: TGTGCCAGCAGCTTAGGGGGAGGCAGGAACACTGAAGCTTTCTTT. The chain has TRBV11-2 and TRBJ1-1; D remains unclear. Germline loops: CDR1 SGHAT, CDR2 FQNNGV. The CDR3 sequence is 15 residues long. V shed 1 base and J shed 1 base, with 10 bases lying between them.